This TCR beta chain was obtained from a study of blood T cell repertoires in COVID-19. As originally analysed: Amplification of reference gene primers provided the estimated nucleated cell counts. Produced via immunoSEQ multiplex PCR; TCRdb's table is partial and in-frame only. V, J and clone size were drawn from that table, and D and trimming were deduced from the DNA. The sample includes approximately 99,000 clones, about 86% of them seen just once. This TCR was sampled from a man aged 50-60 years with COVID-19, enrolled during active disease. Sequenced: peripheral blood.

CDR3 region: CASSLDLPPQGMGWDTEAFF. The CDR3 nucleotides are TGTGCCAGCAGCTTAGATCTTCCCCCCCAGGGGATGGGATGGGACACTGAAGCTTTCTTT. V and J are TRBV11-2 and TRBJ1-1; maybe TRBD1 (6 bases). Trimming stripped 0 bases from V and 3 bases from J, with 26 bases between. The germline V gene encodes CDR1 SGHAT and CDR2 FQNNGV. The CDR3 covers 20 residues.